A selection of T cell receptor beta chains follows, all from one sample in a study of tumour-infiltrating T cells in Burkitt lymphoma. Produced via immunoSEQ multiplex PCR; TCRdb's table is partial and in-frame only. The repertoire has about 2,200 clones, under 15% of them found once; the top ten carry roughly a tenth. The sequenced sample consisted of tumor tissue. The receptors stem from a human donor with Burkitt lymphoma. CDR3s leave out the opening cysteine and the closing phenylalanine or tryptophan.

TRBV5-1,ASSPGPTEDTQY
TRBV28,ASSPQGGLYGYT
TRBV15,ATSRGPAAQY
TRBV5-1,ASSLGGDGETQY
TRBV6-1,ASSEYRGHSYEQY
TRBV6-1,ASSGTGTGWSPLH
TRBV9,ASRRGRGATNEKLF
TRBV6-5,ASSSVRSRQY
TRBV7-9,ASSLDGVSGRSKNIQY
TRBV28,ASSLQGHTQY
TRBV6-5,ASSYWTSGGEQY
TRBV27,ASSFIGTGYYEQY
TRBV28,ASSGRAPSDEQF
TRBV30,AWRIDIIAEAF
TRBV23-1,ASSQLDGRAPIQY
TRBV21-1,ASRKGELF
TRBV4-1,ASSQTQRENIQY
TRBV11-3,ASMRGGRYEQY
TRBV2,ASSKLQGGTGATGELF
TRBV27,ASSFHGGNTEAF
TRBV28,ASSFLGMGEQY
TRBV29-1,SASQGRETQY
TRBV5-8,ATSGTLRSDEQY
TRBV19,ASSQQGLAETQY
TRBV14,ASSLAGAPDTQY
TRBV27,ASSSLSPDRNTEAF
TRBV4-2,ASSQIPGGGWDIQY
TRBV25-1,ASSEAGTTEAF
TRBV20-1,SARLAEAQY
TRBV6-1,ASSEYGGTGELF
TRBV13,ASSDRRAGADTEAF